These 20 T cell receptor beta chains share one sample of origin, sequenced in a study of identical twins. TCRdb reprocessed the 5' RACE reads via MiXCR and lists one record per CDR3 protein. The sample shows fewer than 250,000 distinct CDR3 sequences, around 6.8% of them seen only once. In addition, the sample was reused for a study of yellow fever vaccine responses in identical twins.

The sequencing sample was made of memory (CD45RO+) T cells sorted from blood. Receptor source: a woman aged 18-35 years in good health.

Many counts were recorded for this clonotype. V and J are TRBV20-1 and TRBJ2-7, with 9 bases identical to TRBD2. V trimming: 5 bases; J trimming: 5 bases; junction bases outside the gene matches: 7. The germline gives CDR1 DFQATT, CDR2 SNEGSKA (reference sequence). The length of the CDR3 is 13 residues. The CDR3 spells CSAEILAGDEQYF. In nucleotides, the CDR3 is TGCAGTGCTGAGATATTAGCGGGAGACGAGCAGTACTTC.

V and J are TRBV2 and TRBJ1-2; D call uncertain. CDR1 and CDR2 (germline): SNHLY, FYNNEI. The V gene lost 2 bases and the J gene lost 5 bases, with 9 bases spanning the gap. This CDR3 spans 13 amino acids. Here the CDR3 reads CASSERYQYGYTF. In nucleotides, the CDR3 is TGTGCCAGCAGTGAAAGGTACCAGTATGGCTACACCTTC.

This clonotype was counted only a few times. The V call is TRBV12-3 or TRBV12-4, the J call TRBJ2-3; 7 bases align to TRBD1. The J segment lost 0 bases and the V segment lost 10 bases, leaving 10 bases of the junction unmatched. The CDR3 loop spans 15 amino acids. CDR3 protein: CATGKGAGSTDTQYF. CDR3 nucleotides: TGTGCCACCGGAAAGGGGGCAGGGAGCACAGATACGCAGTATTTT.

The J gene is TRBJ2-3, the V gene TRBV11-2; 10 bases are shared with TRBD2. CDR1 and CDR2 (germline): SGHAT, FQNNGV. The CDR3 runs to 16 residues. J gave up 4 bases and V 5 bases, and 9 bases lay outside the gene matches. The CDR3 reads CASSLRLAGPSDTQYF. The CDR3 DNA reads TGTGCCAGCAGCCTGAGACTAGCGGGCCCGTCAGATACGCAGTATTTT.

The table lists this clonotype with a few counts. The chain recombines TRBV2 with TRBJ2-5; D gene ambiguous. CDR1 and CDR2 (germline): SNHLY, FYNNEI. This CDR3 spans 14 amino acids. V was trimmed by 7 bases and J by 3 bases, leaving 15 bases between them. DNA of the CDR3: TGTGCCAGCAATGTTGGCAGGCGAGAAGAGACCCAGTACTTC. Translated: CASNVGRREETQYF.

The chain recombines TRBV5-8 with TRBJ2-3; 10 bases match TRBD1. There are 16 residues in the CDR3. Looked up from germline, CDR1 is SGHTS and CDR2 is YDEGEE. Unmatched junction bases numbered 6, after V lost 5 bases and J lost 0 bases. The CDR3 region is CASSSGTGASTDTQYF. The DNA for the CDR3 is TGTGCCAGCAGTTCCGGGACAGGGGCTAGCACAGATACGCAGTATTTT.

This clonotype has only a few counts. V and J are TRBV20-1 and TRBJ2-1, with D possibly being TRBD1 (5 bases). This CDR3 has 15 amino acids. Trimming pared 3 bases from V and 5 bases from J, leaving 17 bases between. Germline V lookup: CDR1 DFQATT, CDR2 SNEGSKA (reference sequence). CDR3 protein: CSASHGAKQHNEQFF. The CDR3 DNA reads TGCAGTGCTAGTCATGGGGCTAAGCAACACAATGAGCAGTTCTTC.

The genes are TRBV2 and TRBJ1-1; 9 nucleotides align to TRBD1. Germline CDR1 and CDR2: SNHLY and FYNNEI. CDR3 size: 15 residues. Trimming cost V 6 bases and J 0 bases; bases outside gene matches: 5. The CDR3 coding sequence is TGTGCCAGCAGCCCTAGGACAGGGGTGAACACTGAAGCTTTCTTT. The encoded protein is CASSPRTGVNTEAFF.

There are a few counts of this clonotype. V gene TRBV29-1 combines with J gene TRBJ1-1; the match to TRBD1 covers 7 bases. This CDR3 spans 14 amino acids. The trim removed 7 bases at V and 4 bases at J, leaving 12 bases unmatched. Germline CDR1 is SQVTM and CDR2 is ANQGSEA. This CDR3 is CSASPGRGVTEAFF. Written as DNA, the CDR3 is TGCAGCGCTTCGCCCGGCAGGGGGGTCACTGAAGCTTTCTTT.

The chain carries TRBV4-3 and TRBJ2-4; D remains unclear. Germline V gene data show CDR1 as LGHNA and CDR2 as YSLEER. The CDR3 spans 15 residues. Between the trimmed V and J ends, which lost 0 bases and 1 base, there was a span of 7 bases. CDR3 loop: CASSQEYGAKNIQYF. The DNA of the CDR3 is TGCGCCAGCAGCCAAGAATACGGGGCCAAAAACATTCAGTACTTC.

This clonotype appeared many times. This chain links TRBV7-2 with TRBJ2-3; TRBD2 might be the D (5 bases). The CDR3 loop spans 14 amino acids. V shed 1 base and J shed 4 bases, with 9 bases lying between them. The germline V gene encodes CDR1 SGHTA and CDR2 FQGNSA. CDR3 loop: CASSLGSSSDTQYF. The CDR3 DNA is TGTGCCAGCAGCTTAGGGTCTAGCTCAGATACGCAGTATTTT.

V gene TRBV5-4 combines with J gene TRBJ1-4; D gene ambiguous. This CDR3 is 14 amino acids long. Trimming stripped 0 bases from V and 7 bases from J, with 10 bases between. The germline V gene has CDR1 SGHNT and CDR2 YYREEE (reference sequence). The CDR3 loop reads CASSLVGVPEKLFF. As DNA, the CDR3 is TGTGCCAGCAGCTTGGTTGGGGTTCCTGAAAAACTGTTTTTT.

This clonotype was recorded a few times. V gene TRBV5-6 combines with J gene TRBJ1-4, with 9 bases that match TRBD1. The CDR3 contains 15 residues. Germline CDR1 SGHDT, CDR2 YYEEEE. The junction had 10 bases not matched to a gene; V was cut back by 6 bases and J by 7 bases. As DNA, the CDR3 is TGTGCCAGCACCCTCGGGACAGGGAGTAGTGAAAAACTGTTTTTT. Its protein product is CASTLGTGSSEKLFF.

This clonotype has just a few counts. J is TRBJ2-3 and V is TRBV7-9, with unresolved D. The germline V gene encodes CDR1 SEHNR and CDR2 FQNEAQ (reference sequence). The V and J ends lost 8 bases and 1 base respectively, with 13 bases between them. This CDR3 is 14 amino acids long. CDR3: CASGPGERTDTQYF. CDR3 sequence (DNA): TGTGCCAGCGGTCCTGGCGAACGCACAGATACGCAGTATTTT.

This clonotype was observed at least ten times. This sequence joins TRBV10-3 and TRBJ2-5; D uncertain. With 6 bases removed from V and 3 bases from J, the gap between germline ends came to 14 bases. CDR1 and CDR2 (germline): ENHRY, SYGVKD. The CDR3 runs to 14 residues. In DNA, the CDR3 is TGTGCCATCAGGGGTTGGTTAGGTGAAGAGACCCAGTACTTC. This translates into CAIRGWLGEETQYF.

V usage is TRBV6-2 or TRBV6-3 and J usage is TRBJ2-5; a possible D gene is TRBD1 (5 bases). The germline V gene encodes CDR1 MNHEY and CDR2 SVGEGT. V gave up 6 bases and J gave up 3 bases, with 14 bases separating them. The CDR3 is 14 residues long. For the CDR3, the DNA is TGTGCCAGCAGGCGACGTACAGGTGAAGAGACCCAGTACTTC. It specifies CASRRRTGEETQYF.

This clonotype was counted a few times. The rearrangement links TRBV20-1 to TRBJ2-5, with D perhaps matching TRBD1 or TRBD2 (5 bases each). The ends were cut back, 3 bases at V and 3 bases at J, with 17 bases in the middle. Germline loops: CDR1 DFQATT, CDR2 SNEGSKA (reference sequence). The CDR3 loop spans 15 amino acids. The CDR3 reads CSASAYGGRKETQYF. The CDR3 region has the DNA TGCAGTGCTAGCGCATATGGGGGTAGAAAAGAGACCCAGTACTTC.

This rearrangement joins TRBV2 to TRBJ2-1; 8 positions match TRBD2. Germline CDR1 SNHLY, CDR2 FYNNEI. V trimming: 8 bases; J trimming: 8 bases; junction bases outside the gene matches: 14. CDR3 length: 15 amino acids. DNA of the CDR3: TGTGCCAGCCCCGCGGGCCCAGCCGGGAGGGATGAGCAGTTCTTC. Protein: CASPAGPAGRDEQFF.

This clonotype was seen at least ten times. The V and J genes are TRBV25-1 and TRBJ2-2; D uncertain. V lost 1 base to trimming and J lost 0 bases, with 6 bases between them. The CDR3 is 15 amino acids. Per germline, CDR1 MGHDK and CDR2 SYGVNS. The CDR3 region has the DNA TGTGCCAGCAGTGAATCCCTCCCGAACACCGGGGAGCTGTTTTTT. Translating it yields CASSESLPNTGELFF.

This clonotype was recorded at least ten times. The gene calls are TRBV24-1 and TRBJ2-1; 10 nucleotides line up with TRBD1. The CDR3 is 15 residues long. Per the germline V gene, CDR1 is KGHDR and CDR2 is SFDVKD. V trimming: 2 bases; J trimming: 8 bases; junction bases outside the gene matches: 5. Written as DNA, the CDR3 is TGTGCCACCAGTGATTCGGACAGGGGGACGGATGAGCAGTTCTTC. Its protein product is CATSDSDRGTDEQFF.